The 11 T cell receptor beta chains below come from one sample, sequenced in a study of radiotherapy plus CTLA-4 blockade in lung cancer. TCRdb's copy holds only in-frame clones and misses some; the assay was immunoSEQ multiplex PCR. This sample has tens of thousands of clones, with about three quarters found just once. This sample comprised peripheral blood, obtained from a patient treated with radiotherapy plus ipilimumab. The receptor source for this set is a human donor with non-small cell lung cancer whose response to radiotherapy plus ipilimumab could not be evaluated.

The V gene is TRBV6-4, the J gene TRBJ1-3; D is unclear. The V end lost 9 bases, the J end lost 0 bases, and 15 bases lay between the germline ends. CDR1 is MRHNA and CDR2 is SNTAGT in the germline V gene. The length of the CDR3 is 15 residues. The CDR3 is CARAAGMDSGNTIYF. The CDR3 DNA is TGTGCCAGGGCGGCGGGAATGGACTCTGGAAACACCATATATTTT.

The CDR3, as DNA: TGTGCCAGCAGCGGGCCGGGACAGGGGGCAGATACGCAGTATTTT. Protein: CASSGPGQGADTQYF. The chain links TRBV9 to TRBJ2-3; 11 bases map to TRBD1. From germline, CDR1 is SGDLS and CDR2 YYNGEE. The CDR3 is 15 amino acids. V shed 3 bases and J 4 bases; nucleotides not matched to a gene: 4.

This chain links TRBV15 with TRBJ2-5; 11 bases agree with TRBD1. The CDR3 spans 15 residues. J gave up 4 bases and V 1 base, and 2 bases lay outside the gene matches. Germline V gives CDR1 LNHNV, CDR2 YYDKDF (reference sequence). CDR3 bases: TGTGCCACCAGCAGAGGGACAGGGGGCGCAGAGACCCAGTACTTC. This sequence encodes CATSRGTGGAETQYF.

CDR3 protein: CASSPGTGFAYEQYF. The CDR3 bases are TGTGCCAGCTCACCCGGGACAGGGTTCGCTTACGAGCAGTACTTC. V and J are TRBV18 and TRBJ2-7, with 9 bases matching TRBD1. Per germline, CDR1 KGHSH and CDR2 LQKENI. Germline trimming cut 3 bases from V and 4 bases from J; bases unmatched to any gene: 7. The CDR3 consists of 15 residues.

This clone has a single count. The chain employs TRBV6-4 and TRBJ2-7; 8 bases map to TRBD1. The trim removed 3 bases at V and 4 bases at J, leaving 8 bases unmatched. In germline, CDR1 is MRHNA, CDR2 SNTAGT. CDR3 length equals 15 residues. CDR3 sequence reads: CASSDSGTGPYEQYF. The CDR3 DNA follows: TGTGCCAGCAGTGATTCCGGGACAGGACCTTACGAGCAGTACTTC.

This clone was observed a single time. This chain uses TRBV6-6 with TRBJ2-5; 8 bases are shared with TRBD2. The J call could be wrong; TRBJ2-7 is a better fit for the DNA end. This CDR3 region has 14 residues. Germline V gives CDR1 MNHNY, CDR2 SVGAGI (reference sequence). The CDR3 loop is CASSYERERNEQYF. The CDR3 DNA reads TGTGCCAGCAGTTACGAGCGGGAGAGGAACGAGCAGTACTTC.

This clone appeared a single time. CDR3 DNA sequence: TGTGCCAGCAGCCCAAACAGGGCGACACTCCGGGAGACCCAGTACTTC. Amino acids: CASSPNRATLRETQYF. V usage is TRBV28 and J usage is TRBJ2-5; TRBD1 might be the D (6 bases). V was shortened by 6 bases and J by 5 bases, with 22 bases between the two germline ends. Germline V lookup: CDR1 MDHEN, CDR2 SYDVKM. The length of the CDR3 is 16 residues.

This rearrangement joins TRBV19 to TRBJ2-2, with 10 bases fitting TRBD1. Per germline, CDR1 LNHDA and CDR2 SQIVND (reference sequence). With 5 bases clipped from V and 3 bases from J, the junction kept 6 bases outside the gene matches. The CDR3 loop spans 16 amino acids. The CDR3 reads CASSSRDRGYTGELFF. The CDR3 DNA reads as TGTGCCAGTAGTTCCCGGGACAGGGGATACACCGGGGAGCTGTTTTTT.

The chain recombines TRBV27 with TRBJ1-6; 9 nucleotides align to TRBD1. This CDR3 region has 16 residues. V lost 2 bases and J lost 5; bases outside the gene matches: 4. The germline CDR1 and CDR2 sequences are MNHEY and SMNVEV (reference sequence). The CDR3 sequence: CASSLKGQGNNSPLHF. The DNA for the CDR3 is TGTGCCAGCAGTTTAAAGGGACAGGGAAATAATTCACCCCTCCACTTT.

CDR3 nucleotides: TGTGCCAGCCTGCGGGAGGGTGCCGGGGAGCTGTTTTTT. Residues: CASLREGAGELFF. V usage is TRBV6-1 and J usage is TRBJ2-2, with TRBD2 identical over 9 bases. Germline values: CDR1 MNHNS, CDR2 SASEGT. With 8 bases clipped from V and 6 bases from J, the junction kept 4 bases outside the gene matches. CDR3 length: 13 amino acids.

The chain couples TRBV2 to TRBJ1-4; 7 nucleotides align to TRBD1. Germline lookup yields CDR1 SNHLY and CDR2 FYNNEI. The CDR3 loop spans 11 amino acids. V shed 6 bases and J 8 bases; nucleotides not matched to a gene: 0. The CDR3 spells CASRQGEKLFF. DNA for the CDR3: TGTGCCAGCAGACAGGGGGAAAAACTGTTTTTT.